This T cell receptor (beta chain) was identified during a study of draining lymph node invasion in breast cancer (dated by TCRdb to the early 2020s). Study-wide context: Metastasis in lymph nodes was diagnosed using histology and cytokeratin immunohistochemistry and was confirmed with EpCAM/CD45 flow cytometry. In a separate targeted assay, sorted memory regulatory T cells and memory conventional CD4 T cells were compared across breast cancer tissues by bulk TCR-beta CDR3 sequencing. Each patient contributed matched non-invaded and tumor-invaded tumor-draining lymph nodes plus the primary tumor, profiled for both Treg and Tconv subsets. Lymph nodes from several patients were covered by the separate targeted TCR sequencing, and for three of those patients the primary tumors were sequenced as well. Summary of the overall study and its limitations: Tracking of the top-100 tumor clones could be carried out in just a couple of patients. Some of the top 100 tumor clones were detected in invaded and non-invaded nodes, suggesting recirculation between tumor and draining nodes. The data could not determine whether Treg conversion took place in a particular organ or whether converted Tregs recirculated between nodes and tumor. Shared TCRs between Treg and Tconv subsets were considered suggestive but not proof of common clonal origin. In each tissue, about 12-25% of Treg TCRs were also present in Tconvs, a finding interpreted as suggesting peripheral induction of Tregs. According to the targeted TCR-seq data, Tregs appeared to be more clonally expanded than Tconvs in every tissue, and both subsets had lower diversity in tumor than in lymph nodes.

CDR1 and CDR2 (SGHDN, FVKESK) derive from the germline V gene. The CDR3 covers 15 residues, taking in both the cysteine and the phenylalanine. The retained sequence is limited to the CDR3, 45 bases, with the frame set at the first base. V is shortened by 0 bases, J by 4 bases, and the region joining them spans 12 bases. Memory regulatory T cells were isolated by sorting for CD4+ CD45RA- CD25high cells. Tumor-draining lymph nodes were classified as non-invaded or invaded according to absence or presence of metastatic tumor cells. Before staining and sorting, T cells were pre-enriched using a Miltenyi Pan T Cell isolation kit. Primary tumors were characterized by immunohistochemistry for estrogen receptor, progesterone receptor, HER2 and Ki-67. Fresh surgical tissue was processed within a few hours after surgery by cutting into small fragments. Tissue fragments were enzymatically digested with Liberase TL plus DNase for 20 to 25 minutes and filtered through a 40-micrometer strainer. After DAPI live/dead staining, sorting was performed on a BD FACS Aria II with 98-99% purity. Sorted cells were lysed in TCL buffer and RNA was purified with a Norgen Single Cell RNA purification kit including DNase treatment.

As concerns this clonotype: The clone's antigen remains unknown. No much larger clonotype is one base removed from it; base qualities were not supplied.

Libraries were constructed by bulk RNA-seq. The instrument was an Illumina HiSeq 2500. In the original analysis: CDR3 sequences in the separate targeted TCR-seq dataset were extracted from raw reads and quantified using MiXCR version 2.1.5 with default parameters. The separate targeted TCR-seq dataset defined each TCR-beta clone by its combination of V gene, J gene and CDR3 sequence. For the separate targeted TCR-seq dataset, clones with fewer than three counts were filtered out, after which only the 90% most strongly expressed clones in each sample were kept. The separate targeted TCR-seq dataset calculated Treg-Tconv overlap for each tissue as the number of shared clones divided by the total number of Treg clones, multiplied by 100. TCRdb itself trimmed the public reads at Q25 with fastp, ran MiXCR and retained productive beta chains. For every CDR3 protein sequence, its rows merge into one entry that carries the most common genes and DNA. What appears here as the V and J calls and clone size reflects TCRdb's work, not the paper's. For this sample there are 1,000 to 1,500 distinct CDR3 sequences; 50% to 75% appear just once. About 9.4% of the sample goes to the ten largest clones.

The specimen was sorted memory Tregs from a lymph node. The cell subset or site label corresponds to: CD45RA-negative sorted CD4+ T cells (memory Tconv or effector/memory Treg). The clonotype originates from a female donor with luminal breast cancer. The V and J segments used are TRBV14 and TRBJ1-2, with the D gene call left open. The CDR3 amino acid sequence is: CASSQDRLLGYGYTF. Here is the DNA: TGTGCCAGCAGCCAAGATCGGCTCTTAGGCTATGGCTACACCTTC.